This T cell receptor (beta chain) was profiled in a study of T cell responses to AZD1222 COVID-19 vaccine. TCRdb's table, derived via immunoSEQ multiplex PCR, lists solely in-frame clones and lacks some. The profile covers roughly 140,000 clones, with around 90% appearing a single time and roughly 3.1% taken by the ten largest. In the case of this clone: Its cognate antigen is unknown.

The study, taken as a whole, reports: As reported, nearly half of all spike-specific TCRs target variant regions that are unmutated.

CDR3 length equals 13 residues. Germline V gene data show CDR1 as SQVTM and CDR2 as ANQGSEA. The V gene lost 0 bases and the J gene lost 2 bases, with 8 bases spanning the gap. Sequencing was performed on peripheral blood, taken 28 days after the second AZD1222 dose. The clonotype originates from an adult who received the AZD1222 COVID-19 vaccine. The J gene is TRBJ2-7, the V gene TRBV29-1, with D unclear. The CDR3 DNA is TGCAGCGTTGAAGATACCGAGGCCTACGAGCAGTACTTC. Translation: CSVEDTEAYEQYF.